The 16 T cell receptor beta chains below come from one sample, sequenced in a study of siplizumab effects on memory and regulatory T cells. Clones were read by immunoSEQ multiplex PCR, and TCRdb kept only the in-frame ones, dropping some. This table holds over 95,000 clones, around 93% found once. The specimen was non-Treg CD4+ T cells sorted from blood. Receptor source: a human donor in good health.

V gene TRBV6-1 combines with J gene TRBJ2-2; D remains ambiguous. V dropped 2 bases and J dropped 4 bases, with 2 bases sitting between them. The CDR3 is made up of 12 amino acids. The germline V gene has CDR1 MNHNS and CDR2 SASEGT. CDR3 nucleotide sequence: TGTGCCAGCAGTGAATTCACCGGGGAGCTGTTTTTT. It specifies CASSEFTGELFF.

The chain employs TRBV6-6 and TRBJ2-7, with no clear D. The CDR3 consists of 14 residues. Trimming took off 2 bases at V and 7 bases at J, with 15 bases between the two ends. Per germline, CDR1 MNHNY and CDR2 SVGAGI (reference sequence). The CDR3 sequence is CASSYLRDLSEQYF. For the CDR3, the DNA is TGTGCCAGCAGTTACCTAAGGGATCTGTCTGAGCAGTACTTC.

The V gene is TRBV7-9, the J gene TRBJ2-3, with unresolved D. V was cut by 4 bases and J by 2 bases, with 7 bases left in between. CDR1 SEHNR and CDR2 FQNEAQ come from the germline V gene (reference sequence). This CDR3 is built from 13 residues. The CDR3 bases are TGTGCCAGCAGCTCACCATACACAGATACGCAGTATTTT. Amino acids: CASSSPYTDTQYF. The whole variable domain, remainder taken from reference TRBV7-9 and TRBJ2-3, is DTGVSQNPRHKITKRGQNVTFRCDPISEHNRLYWYRQTLGQGPEFLTYFQNEAQLEKSRLLSDRFSAERPKGSFSTLEIQRTEQGDSAMYLCASSSPYTDTQYFGPGTRLTVL.

The rearrangement joins TRBV19 to TRBJ2-2; 7 bases fit TRBD1. The CDR3 is 14 residues long. Germline V gene sequence: CDR1 LNHDA, CDR2 SQIVND (reference sequence). J gave up 6 bases and V 5 bases, and 6 bases lay outside the gene matches. The CDR3 reads CASSSQTGAGELFF. The CDR3 nucleotides read TGTGCCAGTAGTTCACAAACAGGGGCCGGGGAGCTGTTTTTT.

The chain links TRBV18 to TRBJ2-6; 11 bases match TRBD2. The V gene end was trimmed by 3 bases and the J gene end by 2 bases; junction bases not matched to a gene: 15. From germline, CDR1 is KGHSH and CDR2 LQKENI. CDR3 length equals 21 residues. The CDR3 region has the DNA TGTGCCAGCTCACCCGAAGTGGGACTAGCGGAAATGGGTGCTGGGGCCAACGTCCTGACTTTC. This codes for CASSPEVGLAEMGAGANVLTF. The full variable domain, rest sourced from reference TRBV18 and TRBJ2-6, is NAGVMQNPRHLVRRRGQEARLRCSPMKGHSHVYWYRQLPEEGLKFMVYLQKENIIDESGMPKERFSAEFPKEGPSILRIQQVVRGDSAAYFCASSPEVGLAEMGAGANVLTFGAGSRLTVL.

V usage is TRBV4-3 and J usage is TRBJ2-1, with TRBD2 as a possible D gene (5 bases). The germline CDR1 and CDR2 sequences are LGHNA and YSLEER. This CDR3 contains 14 residues. V lost 0 bases and J 6 bases, leaving 9 bases between the germline ends. CDR3: CASSQDLGGNEQFF. The CDR3 DNA sequence: TGCGCCAGCAGCCAAGACTTAGGAGGCAATGAGCAGTTCTTC.

The chain recombines TRBV19 with TRBJ2-5; possibly TRBD1 for D (5 bases). The V gene's germline CDR1 is LNHDA and CDR2 SQIVND (reference sequence). The CDR3 covers 13 residues. Trimming removed 10 bases from V and 4 bases from J, with 16 bases in between. DNA for the CDR3: TGTGCCACCAAACTCCAGGGTCGAGAGACCCAGTACTTC. Protein product: CATKLQGRETQYF.

This clone was recorded once. The chain recombines TRBV11-2 with TRBJ1-1; D gene uncertain. The germline V and J ends were trimmed by 7 bases and 6 bases, with 21 bases remaining between them. CDR1 and CDR2 from the germline V gene are SGHAT and FQNNGV. CDR3 length equals 15 residues. In DNA form, the CDR3 reads TGTGCCAGCAAAGTCTTCTCAAAGGGCCACGCTGAAGCTTTCTTT. Encoded protein: CASKVFSKGHAEAFF.

This clone has only one observation. The J gene is TRBJ2-2, the V gene TRBV11-2; 8 bases are a match to TRBD1. The CDR3 has 15 amino acids. Germline assignment: CDR1 SGHAT and CDR2 FQNNGV. The J segment lost 4 bases and the V segment lost 3 bases, leaving 4 bases of the junction unmatched. The CDR3 DNA follows: TGTGCCAGCAGCTTCCAGGGGGCGACCACCGGGGAGCTGTTTTTT. Its translation is CASSFQGATTGELFF.

The chain uses TRBV5-1 and TRBJ1-5; D is undetermined. Trimming removed 0 bases at V and 0 bases at J, with 7 bases between. Per germline, CDR1 SGHRS and CDR2 YFSETQ. This CDR3 is 15 amino acids long. The CDR3 DNA follows: TGCGCCAGCAGCTTGGACGGGAATAGCAATCAGCCCCAGCATTTT. Amino acids: CASSLDGNSNQPQHF.

This sequence joins TRBV10-3 and TRBJ1-1; D not resolved. V shed 8 bases and J shed 4 bases, with 17 bases lying between them. CDR3 length: 14 residues. The germline CDR1 and CDR2 sequences are ENHRY and SYGVKD. The CDR3 is CAIRDAQVGTEAFF. In DNA, the CDR3 is TGTGCCATCCGGGATGCCCAGGTGGGCACTGAAGCTTTCTTT.

CDR3 region: CASSSTGGDYGYTF. The CDR3 region has the DNA TGCGCCAGCAGCAGCACAGGGGGCGACTATGGCTACACCTTC. The V and J genes are TRBV5-1 and TRBJ1-2; 9 nucleotides agree with TRBD1. Germline V gene sequence: CDR1 SGHRS, CDR2 YFSETQ. Trimming took 4 bases from V and 3 from J; bases not matched to a gene: 4. This CDR3 contains 14 residues.

The chain recombines TRBV6-5 with TRBJ1-1, with D possibly TRBD1 on 6 matching bases. Trimming shortened V by 2 bases and J by 2 bases, and 9 bases separated the two germline ends. This CDR3 is built from 14 residues. CDR1 is MNHEY and CDR2 is SVGAGI in the germline V gene. The CDR3 nucleotides read TGTGCCAGCAGTTACAGGGGGAGAAACACTGAAGCTTTCTTT. Its translation is CASSYRGRNTEAFF.

The gene calls are TRBV19 and TRBJ2-7; D is unclear. Per germline, CDR1 LNHDA and CDR2 SQIVND (reference sequence). V lost 7 bases to trimming and J lost 4 bases, with 20 bases between them. The CDR3 contains 15 residues. CDR3 loop: CASTESYTISYEQYF. As DNA, the CDR3 is TGTGCCAGTACCGAGTCCTACACGATCTCTTACGAGCAGTACTTC.

V usage is TRBV18 and J usage is TRBJ2-7; the D gene is possibly TRBD1 (6 bases). The CDR3 is made up of 14 amino acids. V shed 2 bases and J shed 4 bases, with 12 bases lying between them. From germline, CDR1 is KGHSH and CDR2 LQKENI. CDR3 coding DNA: TGTGCCAGCTCACCAAGGGCCAGGGGATACGAGCAGTACTTC. Translating it yields CASSPRARGYEQYF.

This clone was observed once. The J gene is TRBJ2-4, the V gene TRBV4-1; D is possibly TRBD1 or TRBD2 (5 bases each). The V end lost 1 base, the J end lost 0 bases, and 13 bases lay between the germline ends. Germline loops: CDR1 MGHRA, CDR2 YSYEKL. The CDR3 consists of 17 residues. CDR3 region: CASSQVEGRLAKNIQYF. The CDR3 nucleotides are TGCGCCAGCAGCCAAGTTGAGGGGCGACTAGCCAAAAACATTCAGTACTTC.